This entry lists 8 T cell receptor beta chains sequenced from one sample in a study of CD8+ T cells in alopecia areata listed by TCRdb under 2018. Library preparation employed the immunoSEQ multiplex PCR assay. To provide template for TCR sequencing, every sample had RNA extracted and reverse transcribed into cDNA. TCRdb took this table from immuneACCESS and kept in-frame rearrangements with V and J called. Such tables lack part of the clones; where checked against another copy, unresolved V genes explain under half of the gap, and the rest is unexplained. The sample yields about 140,000 clones; roughly 86% were counted once. The ten largest make up 13% of the sample. Sample time point, as interpreted from the label and publication: more than three weeks on oral tofacitinib. What this sample's treatment or condition label stands for: oral pan-JAK inhibitor, 5-10 mg twice daily. This specimen was CD8+ T cells sorted from blood, taken at week 4, from a patient treated with tofacitinib. Receptor source: a human donor with alopecia areata.

This clone was counted a few times. This chain connects TRBV10-3 to TRBJ2-7; D is ambiguous. CDR1 is ENHRY, CDR2 SYGVKD, per germline. V was shortened by 3 bases and J by 0 bases, with 0 bases between the two germline ends. The CDR3 sequence is 11 residues long. The CDR3 sequence is CAISDSYEQYF. The CDR3 DNA sequence: TGTGCCATCAGTGACTCCTACGAGCAGTACTTC.

With respect to this clone: This sample includes further DNA sequences coding for the same CDR3. This chain joins TRBV6-5 and TRBJ2-5; D may be TRBD1 (5 bases). Trimming pared 0 bases from V and 4 bases from J, leaving 6 bases between. This CDR3 is 13 amino acids long. Per germline, CDR1 MNHEY and CDR2 SVGAGI. The CDR3 reads CASSYSTGETQYF. CDR3 nucleotide sequence: TGTGCCAGCAGTTACTCAACAGGAGAGACCCAGTACTTC.

The chain recombines TRBV5-1 with TRBJ2-2, with D tentatively TRBD1 (5 bases). CDR1 is SGHRS, CDR2 YFSETQ, per germline. V shed 6 bases and J shed 5 bases, with 14 bases lying between them. CDR3 length: 14 amino acids. CDR3 nucleotide sequence: TGCGCCAGCAAAGGGCAGGGTGAGACCGGGGAGCTGTTTTTT. Protein product: CASKGQGETGELFF.

The CDR3 DNA reads as TGTGCCATCAGTGACGAGTTGGGTGATGCCTACGAGCAGTACTTC. Amino acids: CAISDELGDAYEQYF. This chain joins TRBV10-3 and TRBJ2-7; no reliable D call. The germline V gene has CDR1 ENHRY and CDR2 SYGVKD. V was shortened by 3 bases and J by 2 bases, with 14 bases between the two germline ends. CDR3 size: 15 residues.

The chain is built from TRBV6-1 and TRBJ1-1, with D possibly TRBD1 on 5 matching bases. The CDR3 extends over 12 amino acids. V was trimmed by 11 bases and J by 5 bases, leaving 15 bases between them. Germline CDR1 MNHNS, CDR2 SASEGT. The CDR3 DNA is TGTGCCGCCACCCGAGGGGTAACTGAAGCTTTCTTT. The encoded protein is CAATRGVTEAFF.

J is TRBJ2-2 and V is TRBV9; perhaps TRBD1 as D (5 bases). The CDR3 contains 15 residues. CDR1 is SGDLS, CDR2 YYNGEE, per germline. Trimming took off 0 bases at V and 1 base at J, with 7 bases between the two ends. The DNA for the CDR3 is TGTGCCAGCAGCGTAGGACAGAAGAACACCGGGGAGCTGTTTTTT. Its protein product is CASSVGQKNTGELFF.

The CDR3 reads CASSILISYEQYF. In DNA, the CDR3 is TGTGCCAGCAGTATTCTAATCTCCTACGAGCAGTACTTC. J is TRBJ2-7 and V is TRBV27; D uncertain. CDR1 and CDR2 from the germline V gene are MNHEY and SMNVEV (reference sequence). Trimming took 5 bases from V and 0 from J, leaving 8 bases between them. The CDR3 contains 13 residues.

The chain links TRBV6-1 to TRBJ2-7; D possibly corresponds to TRBD1 (5 bases). Germline CDR1 and CDR2: MNHNS and SASEGT. V gave up 8 bases and J gave up 2 bases, with 13 bases separating them. The CDR3 is 13 amino acids. DNA of the CDR3: TGTGCCAGCGGCGTGGGGCAGACCTACGAGCAGTACTTC. Translation gives CASGVGQTYEQYF.